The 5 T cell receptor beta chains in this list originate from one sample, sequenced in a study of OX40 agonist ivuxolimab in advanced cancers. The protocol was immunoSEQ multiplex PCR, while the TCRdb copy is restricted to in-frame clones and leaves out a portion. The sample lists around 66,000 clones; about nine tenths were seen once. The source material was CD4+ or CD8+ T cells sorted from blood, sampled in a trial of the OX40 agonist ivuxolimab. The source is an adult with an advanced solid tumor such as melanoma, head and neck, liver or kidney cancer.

The CDR3 DNA follows: TGTGCCAGCAGTCGTCGTGGGGGCAAACTCTATGGCTACACCTTC. It yields the protein CASSRRGGKLYGYTF. The gene calls are TRBV28 and TRBJ1-2; D perhaps matches TRBD1 (6 bases). With 5 bases removed from V and 4 bases from J, the gap between germline ends came to 17 bases. The CDR3 is made up of 15 amino acids. Looked up from germline, CDR1 is MDHEN and CDR2 is SYDVKM.

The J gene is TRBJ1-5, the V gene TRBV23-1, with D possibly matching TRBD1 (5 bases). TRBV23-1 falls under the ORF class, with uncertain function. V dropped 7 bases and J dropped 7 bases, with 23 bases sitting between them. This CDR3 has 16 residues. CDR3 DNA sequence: TGCGCCAGCACTACCCCATCACGCAGGGAATACCAGCCCCAGCATTTT. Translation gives CASTTPSRREYQPQHF.

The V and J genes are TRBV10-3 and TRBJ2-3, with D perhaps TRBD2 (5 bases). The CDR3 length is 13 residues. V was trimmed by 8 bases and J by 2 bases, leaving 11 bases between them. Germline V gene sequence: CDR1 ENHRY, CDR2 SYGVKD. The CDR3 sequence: CAILEDPTDTQYF. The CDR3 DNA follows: TGTGCCATCCTGGAGGATCCCACAGATACGCAGTATTTT.

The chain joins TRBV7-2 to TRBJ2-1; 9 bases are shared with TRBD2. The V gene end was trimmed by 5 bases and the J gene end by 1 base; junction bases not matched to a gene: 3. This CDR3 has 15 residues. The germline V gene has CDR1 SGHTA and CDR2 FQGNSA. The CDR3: CASSQTSGSYNEQFF. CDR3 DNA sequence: TGTGCCAGCAGCCAGACTAGCGGATCCTACAATGAGCAGTTCTTC. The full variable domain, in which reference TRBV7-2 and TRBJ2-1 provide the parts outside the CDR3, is GAGVSQSPSNKVTEKGKDVELRCDPISGHTALYWYRQSLGQGLEFLIYFQGNSAPDKSGLPSDRFSAERTGGSVSTLTIQRTQQEDSAVYLCASSQTSGSYNEQFFGPGTRLTVL.

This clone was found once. The CDR3 nucleotides are TGCGCCAGCAGCTTGGACGTCAGGGGCCGGGGAACTGAAGCTTTCTTT. Its translation is CASSLDVRGRGTEAFF. The chain couples TRBV5-1 to TRBJ1-1; the D gene is possibly TRBD1 (6 bases). V dropped 0 bases and J dropped 5 bases, with 17 bases sitting between them. The CDR3 length is 16 residues. Germline CDR1 is SGHRS and CDR2 is YFSETQ.